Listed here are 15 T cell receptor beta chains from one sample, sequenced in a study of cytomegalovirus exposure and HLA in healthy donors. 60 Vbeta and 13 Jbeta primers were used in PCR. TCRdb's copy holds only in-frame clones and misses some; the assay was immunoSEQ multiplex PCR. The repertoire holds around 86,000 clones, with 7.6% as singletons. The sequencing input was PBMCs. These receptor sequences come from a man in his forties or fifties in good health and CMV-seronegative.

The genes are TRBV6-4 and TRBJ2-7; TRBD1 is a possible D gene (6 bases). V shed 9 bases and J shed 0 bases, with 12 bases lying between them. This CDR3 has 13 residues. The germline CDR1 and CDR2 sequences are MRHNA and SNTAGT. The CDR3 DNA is TGTGCCAGGAGACAGGCGAGCTCCTACGAGCAGTACTTC. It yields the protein CARRQASSYEQYF.

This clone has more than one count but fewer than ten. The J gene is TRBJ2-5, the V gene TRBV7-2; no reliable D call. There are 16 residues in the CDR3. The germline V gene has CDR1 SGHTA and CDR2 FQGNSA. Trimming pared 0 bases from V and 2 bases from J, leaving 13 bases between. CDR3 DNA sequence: TGTGCCAGCAGCTTAGCGGTGGATGGGCTTCAAGAGACCCAGTACTTC. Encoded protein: CASSLAVDGLQETQYF.

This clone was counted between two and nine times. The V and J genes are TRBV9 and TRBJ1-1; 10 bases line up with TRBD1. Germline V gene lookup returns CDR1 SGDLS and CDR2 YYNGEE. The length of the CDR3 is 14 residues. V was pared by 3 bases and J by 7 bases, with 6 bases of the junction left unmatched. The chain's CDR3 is CASSAGGQGNEAFF. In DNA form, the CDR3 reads TGTGCCAGCAGCGCAGGGGGACAGGGGAATGAAGCTTTCTTT.

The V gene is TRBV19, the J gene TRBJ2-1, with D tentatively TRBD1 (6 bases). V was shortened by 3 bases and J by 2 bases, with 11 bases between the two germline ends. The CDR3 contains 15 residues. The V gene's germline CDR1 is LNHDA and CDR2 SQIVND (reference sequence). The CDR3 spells CASSIATGTYNEQFF. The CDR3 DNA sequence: TGTGCCAGTAGTATTGCCACAGGGACCTACAATGAGCAGTTCTTC.

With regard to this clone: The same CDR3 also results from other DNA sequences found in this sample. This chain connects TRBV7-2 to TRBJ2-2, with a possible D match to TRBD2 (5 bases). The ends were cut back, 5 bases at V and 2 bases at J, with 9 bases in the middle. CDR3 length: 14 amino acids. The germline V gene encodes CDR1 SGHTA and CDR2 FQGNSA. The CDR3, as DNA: TGTGCCAGCAGCGTAACTAGAAACACCGGGGAGCTGTTTTTT. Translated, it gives CASSVTRNTGELFF.

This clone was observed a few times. CDR3 residues: CASSQARGRDYGYTF. In DNA form, the CDR3 reads TGCGCCAGCAGCCAAGCAAGGGGCAGGGACTATGGCTACACCTTC. The rearrangement joins TRBV4-3 to TRBJ1-2, with a tentative D call TRBD1 (5 bases). CDR3 length: 15 amino acids. Trimming stripped 1 base from V and 3 bases from J, with 12 bases between. Germline loops: CDR1 LGHNA, CDR2 YSLEER.

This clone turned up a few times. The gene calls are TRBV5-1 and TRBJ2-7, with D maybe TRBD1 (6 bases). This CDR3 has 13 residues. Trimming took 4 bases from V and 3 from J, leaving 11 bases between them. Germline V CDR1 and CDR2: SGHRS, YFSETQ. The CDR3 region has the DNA TGCGCCAGCAGCCAGGGGACGTTCTACGAGCAGTACTTC. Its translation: CASSQGTFYEQYF.

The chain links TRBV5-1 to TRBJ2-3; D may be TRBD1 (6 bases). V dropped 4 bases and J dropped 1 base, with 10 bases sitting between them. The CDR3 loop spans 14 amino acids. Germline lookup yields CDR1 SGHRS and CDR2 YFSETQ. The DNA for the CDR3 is TGCGCCAGCAGCCCAGGGGTAGGCACAGATACGCAGTATTTT. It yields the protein CASSPGVGTDTQYF.

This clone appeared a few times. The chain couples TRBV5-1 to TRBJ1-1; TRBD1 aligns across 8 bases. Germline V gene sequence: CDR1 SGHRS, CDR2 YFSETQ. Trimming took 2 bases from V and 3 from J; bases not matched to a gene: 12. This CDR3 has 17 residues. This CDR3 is CASSLGQGRHRDTEAFF. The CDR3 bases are TGCGCCAGCAGCTTAGGACAGGGCCGGCACAGGGACACTGAAGCTTTCTTT.

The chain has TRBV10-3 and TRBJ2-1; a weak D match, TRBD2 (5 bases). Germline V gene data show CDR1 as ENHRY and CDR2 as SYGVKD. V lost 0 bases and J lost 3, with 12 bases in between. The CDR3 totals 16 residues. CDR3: CAISESGSGFYNEQFF. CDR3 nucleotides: TGTGCCATCAGTGAGTCCGGATCGGGATTCTACAATGAGCAGTTCTTC.

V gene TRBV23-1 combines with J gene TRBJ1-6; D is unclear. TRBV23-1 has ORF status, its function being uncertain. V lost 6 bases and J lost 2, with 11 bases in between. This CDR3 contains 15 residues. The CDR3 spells CASRDSEAYNSPLHF. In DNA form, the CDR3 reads TGCGCCAGCAGAGACTCAGAGGCCTATAATTCACCCCTCCACTTT.

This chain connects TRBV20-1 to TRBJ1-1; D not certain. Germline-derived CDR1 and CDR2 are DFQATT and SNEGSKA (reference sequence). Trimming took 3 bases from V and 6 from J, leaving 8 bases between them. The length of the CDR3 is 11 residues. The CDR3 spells CSASVTSEAFF. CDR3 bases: TGCAGTGCTAGCGTTACTTCTGAAGCTTTCTTT.

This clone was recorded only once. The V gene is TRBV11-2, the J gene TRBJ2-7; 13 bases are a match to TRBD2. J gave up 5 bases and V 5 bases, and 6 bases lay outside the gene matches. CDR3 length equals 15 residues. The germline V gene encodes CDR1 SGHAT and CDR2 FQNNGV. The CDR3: CASSTRLAGGHEQYF. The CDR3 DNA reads TGTGCCAGCAGCACCAGACTAGCGGGGGGCCACGAGCAGTACTTC.

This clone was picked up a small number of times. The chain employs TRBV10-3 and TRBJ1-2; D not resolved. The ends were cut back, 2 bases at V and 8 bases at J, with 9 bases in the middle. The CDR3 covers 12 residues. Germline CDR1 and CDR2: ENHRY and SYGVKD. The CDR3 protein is CAISEGLTGYTF. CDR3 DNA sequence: TGTGCCATCAGTGAGGGACTGACCGGCTACACCTTC.

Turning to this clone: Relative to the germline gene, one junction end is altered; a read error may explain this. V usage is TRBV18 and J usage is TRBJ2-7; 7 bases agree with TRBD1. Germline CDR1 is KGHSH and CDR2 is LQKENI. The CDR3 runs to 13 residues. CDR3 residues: CASSAPGGYEQYF. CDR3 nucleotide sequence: TGTGCCAGCTCAGCACCAGGGGGCTACGAGCAGTACTTC.